These T cell receptor beta chains were read from a single sample in a study of T cell responses to AZD1222 COVID-19 vaccine. Assay used: immunoSEQ multiplex PCR; TCRdb lists only in-frame clones, some missing. The table records 150,000 or so clones, more than 75% of them present only once. This specimen was peripheral blood, taken on day 0 of AZD1222 vaccination. All receptors come from an adult in good health. Both conserved end residues are part of each CDR3. Fields, in order: D gene, V gene, J gene, clone size, CDR3 length, CDR3 DNA, CDR3 protein. D genes are given only for firm matches. Clone size, where shown, is once, few, many, or a class for clones that have expanded.

.	TRBV19	TRBJ1-1	once	14	TGTGCCAGTAAGATCGGGGGAGTGAACACTGAAGCTTTCTTT	CASKIGGVNTEAFF
.	TRBV7-2	TRBJ1-1	.	13	TGTGCCAGCAGCTTCGGGGGAAGCACTGAAGCTTTCTTT	CASSFGGSTEAFF
TRBD1	TRBV15	TRBJ1-1	.	11	TGTGCCACCAGTAATCAGGGGGGGGCTTTCTTT	CATSNQGGAFF
TRBD1	TRBV7-2	TRBJ2-7	.	14	TGTGCCAGCAGCTTACTCGGGACAGCCTACGAGCAGTACTTC	CASSLLGTAYEQYF
.	TRBV7-9	TRBJ2-3	once	16	TGTGCCAGCAGCTCCCCTTACCCGGGGAACACAGATACGCAGTATTTT	CASSSPYPGNTDTQYF
.	TRBV6-5	TRBJ2-5	.	15	TGTGCCAGCAGTTACGGGTGGGGGGCCAAAGAGACCCAGTACTTC	CASSYGWGAKETQYF
TRBD1	TRBV27	TRBJ1-5	.	16	TGTGCCAGCAGTTTATCGAGGACAGGGACGGTGCAGCCCCAGCATTTT	CASSLSRTGTVQPQHF
TRBD1	TRBV28	TRBJ1-1	.	14	TGTGCCAGCAGTTTATCCGGGACAGGGGACTTGGCTTTCTTT	CASSLSGTGDLAFF
.	TRBV27	TRBJ1-2	.	16	TGTGCCAGCAGTTTAACCCAGGGTGGTAGGACTTATGGCTACACCTTC	CASSLTQGGRTYGYTF
TRBD2	TRBV5-6	TRBJ2-3	.	16	TGTGCCAGCAGCGACCGGGGGGTTGCTAGCACAGATACGCAGTATTTT	CASSDRGVASTDTQYF
TRBD2	TRBV5-1	TRBJ2-3	.	17	TGCGCCAGCAGCTCTGGGACTAGCATTTCCCGAGGGGATACGCAGTATTTT	CASSSGTSISRGDTQYF
TRBD1	TRBV29-1	TRBJ1-2	.	11	TGCAGCGTGGGGGACAGGAGTGGCTACACCTTC	CSVGDRSGYTF
.	TRBV12-3/TRBV12-4	TRBJ1-2	.	13	TGTGCCAGCGTAAGAGGCAGTTTCTATGGCTACACCTTC	CASVRGSFYGYTF
TRBD1	TRBV9	TRBJ2-7	.	17	TGTGCCAGCAGCCCCTTAGATCGGACAGGGGGGAATTACGAGCAGTACTTC	CASSPLDRTGGNYEQYF
.	TRBV9	TRBJ2-2	.	16	TGTGCCAGCAGCGTAGTTCGGGGGACGAACACCGGGGAGCTGTTTTTT	CASSVVRGTNTGELFF
.	TRBV24-1	TRBJ1-1	.	12	TGTGCCACCAGTGACGGTACACCTGAAGCTTTCTTT	CATSDGTPEAFF
TRBD1	TRBV6-5	TRBJ1-1	.	15	TGTGCCAGCAGCTACCGGGACAGGGGGAGCCGGGAAGCTTTCTTT	CASSYRDRGSREAFF
.	TRBV29-1	TRBJ1-1	.	11	TGCAGCGTTGGAGGGGACACTGAAGCTTTCTTT	CSVGGDTEAFF
TRBD2	TRBV29-1	TRBJ2-7	.	16	TGCAGCGTGACCCCGAGCGGGGGCCGCTTAACCTACGAGCAGTACTTC	CSVTPSGGRLTYEQYF
.	TRBV1	TRBJ1-2	.	16	TGCACCAGCAGCCACCTAAAGGGGACACCCAACTATGGCTACACCTTC	CTSSHLKGTPNYGYTF
TRBD1	TRBV6-1	TRBJ2-7	.	14	TGTGCCAGCATTCGGGACAGACAGTCCTACGAGCAGTACTTC	CASIRDRQSYEQYF
TRBD2	TRBV11-2	TRBJ2-7	few	15	TGTGCCAGCAGCTTAGTCCGCGGGGGGGCCGTCGAGCAGTACTTC	CASSLVRGGAVEQYF
.	TRBV7-2	TRBJ1-2	.	17	TGTGCCAGCAGCTTAGGTATCTTGGTAGGGGATGTGTGGGGCTACACCTTC	CASSLGILVGDVWGYTF
.	TRBV5-6	TRBJ1-2	.	13	TGTGCCAGCCTTAAGGGCGCTATAGGAGGCTACACCTTC	CASLKGAIGGYTF
.	TRBV5-1	TRBJ2-3	.	12	TGCGCCAGCAGCTTGGAGACAGATACGCAGTATTTT	CASSLETDTQYF
.	TRBV4-3	TRBJ2-7	.	14	TGCGCCAGGCACAGGTGGGGGGGCTTATACGAGCAGTACTTC	CARHRWGGLYEQYF
TRBD1	TRBV19	TRBJ2-7	once	13	TGTGCCAGTACCGCGACAGGGGCCTACGAGCAGTACTTC	CASTATGAYEQYF
.	TRBV5-4	TRBJ1-1	.	15	TGTGCCAGCAGCTTGGGGGCAGACGGGCGGCCTGAAGCTTTCTTT	CASSLGADGRPEAFF
TRBD1	TRBV11-2	TRBJ2-7	.	14	TGTGCCAGCAGCTTAGGGGGACAGGGCTACGAGCAGTACTTC	CASSLGGQGYEQYF
.	TRBV18	TRBJ1-3	once	17	TGTGCCAGCTCACCAATGGGACCGGTAGCCTCTGGAAACACCATATATTTT	CASSPMGPVASGNTIYF
.	TRBV7-2	TRBJ1-1	.	16	TGTGCCAGCAGCTTAGGGGGTGGCGTAACGGACACTGAAGCTTTCTTT	CASSLGGGVTDTEAFF
.	TRBV6-1	TRBJ2-2	once	13	TGTGCCAGCAGTGAAGCGCTGGGCGGGGAGCTGTTTTTT	CASSEALGGELFF
.	TRBV12-2	TRBJ2-7	.	14	TGTGCAAGTCGCTTAGCGGGAAAAGGATACGAGCAGTACTTC	CASRLAGKGYEQYF
.	TRBV6-5	TRBJ1-2	.	14	TGTGCCAGCAGTACCCGAACAGGGCTCTATGGCTACACCTTC	CASSTRTGLYGYTF
.	TRBV9	TRBJ1-1	.	15	TGTGCCAGCAGCGTACGCGGCACCCCGAACACTGAAGCTTTCTTT	CASSVRGTPNTEAFF
.	TRBV9	TRBJ1-4	.	17	TGTGCCAGCAGCGGGCGGGGAGGGTCGGCAACTAATGAAAAACTGTTTTTT	CASSGRGGSATNEKLFF
.	TRBV24-1	TRBJ1-3	once	14	TGTGCCACCAGTCCGGGGAACTCTGGAAACACCATATATTTT	CATSPGNSGNTIYF
.	TRBV13	TRBJ2-7	.	14	TGTGCCAGCAGCTTAGGTCGCAACTCCTACGAGCAGTACTTC	CASSLGRNSYEQYF
TRBD1	TRBV13	TRBJ1-2	.	17	TGTGCCAGCAGCTCTCAAGGAGGGGGCGCAACAAATAGAGGCTACACCTTC	CASSSQGGGATNRGYTF
.	TRBV6-2/TRBV6-3	TRBJ2-5	once	19	TGTGCCAGCAGTTACTCGAATTCGGGCCCTGACGGTAAACAAGAGACCCAGTACTTC	CASSYSNSGPDGKQETQYF
.	TRBV6-5	TRBJ1-2	.	14	TGTGCCAGCAGTTACTACGGGGGCAACTATGGCTACACCTTC	CASSYYGGNYGYTF
.	TRBV6-5	TRBJ2-3	.	12	TGTGCCAGCAGTTCCTCAGGGGATACGCAGTATTTT	CASSSSGDTQYF
TRBD1	TRBV11-2	TRBJ1-5	.	14	TGTGCCAGCAGCTGGGACAGGACAGGACAGCCCCAGCATTTT	CASSWDRTGQPQHF
TRBD1	TRBV12-3/TRBV12-4	TRBJ1-4	.	13	TGTGCCAGTCGTAAAGGGGGCGTCGAAAAACTGTTTTTT	CASRKGGVEKLFF
TRBD1	TRBV19	TRBJ1-4	.	16	TGTGCCAGTATGGACAGGGTTGCCGCAACTAATGAAAAACTGTTTTTT	CASMDRVAATNEKLFF